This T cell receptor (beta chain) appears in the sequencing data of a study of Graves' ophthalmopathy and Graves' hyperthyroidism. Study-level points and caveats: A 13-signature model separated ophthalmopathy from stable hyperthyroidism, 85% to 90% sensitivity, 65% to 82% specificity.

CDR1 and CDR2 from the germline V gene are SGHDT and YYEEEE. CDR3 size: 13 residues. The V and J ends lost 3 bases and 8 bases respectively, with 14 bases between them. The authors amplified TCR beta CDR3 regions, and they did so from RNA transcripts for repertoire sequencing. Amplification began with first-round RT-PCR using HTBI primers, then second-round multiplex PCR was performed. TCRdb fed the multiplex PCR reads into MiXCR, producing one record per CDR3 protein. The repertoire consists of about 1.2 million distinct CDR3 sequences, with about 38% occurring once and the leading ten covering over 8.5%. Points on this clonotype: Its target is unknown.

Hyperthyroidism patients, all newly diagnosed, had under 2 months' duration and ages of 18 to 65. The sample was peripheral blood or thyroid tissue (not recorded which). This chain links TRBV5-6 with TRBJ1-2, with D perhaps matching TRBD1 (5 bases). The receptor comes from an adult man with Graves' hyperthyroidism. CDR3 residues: CASSSQVSGGYTF. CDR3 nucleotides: TGTGCCAGCAGCTCACAGGTCAGCGGCGGCTACACCTTC.